These 24 T cell receptor beta chains share one sample of origin, sequenced in a study of T cells in Graves' hyperthyroidism and ophthalmopathy. Amplification yielded TCR beta CDR3 regions, with RNA transcripts as the source. HTBI primers were employed in a first-round RT-PCR of the TCR CDR3. One entry per CDR3 protein, called by TCRdb with MiXCR from the multiplex PCR reads. Of approximately 210,000 distinct CDR3 sequences listed, 17% are singletons. The sample consisted of blood. These receptor sequences come from a man aged 45-60 years with Graves' hyperthyroidism.

This clonotype was picked up a small number of times. The chain couples TRBV6-4 to TRBJ2-2, with 7 bases aligning to TRBD2. In germline, CDR1 is MRHNA, CDR2 SNTAGT. V shed 8 bases, J shed 2 bases, and the junction held 2 bases outside the gene matches. The length of the CDR3 is 13 residues. The CDR3 sequence is CASATSNTGELFF. DNA of the CDR3: TGTGCCAGCGCGACTAGCAACACCGGGGAGCTGTTTTTT.

The rearrangement joins TRBV29-1 to TRBJ2-7; TRBD1 matches at 7 bases. Germline lookup yields CDR1 SQVTM and CDR2 ANQGSEA. V lost 2 bases, J lost 2 bases, and 3 bases stayed unmatched. This CDR3 is built from 13 residues. The CDR3 spells CSVEQGETYEQYF. The CDR3 DNA follows: TGCAGCGTTGAACAGGGGGAAACCTACGAGCAGTACTTC.

The chain joins TRBV20-1 to TRBJ2-7, with 9 bases fitting TRBD2. Germline V lookup: CDR1 DFQATT, CDR2 SNEGSKA (reference sequence). Unmatched junction bases numbered 9, after V lost 6 bases and J lost 3 bases. The CDR3 sequence is 14 residues long. The CDR3 spells CSATGTSYLYEQYF. The CDR3 nucleotides read TGCAGTGCCACCGGGACTAGCTATCTCTACGAGCAGTACTTC.

The sample holds a few counts of this clonotype. The V and J genes are TRBV6-1 and TRBJ1-2; TRBD1 agrees at 8 bases. The ends lost 4 bases at V and 4 bases at J; junction bases unmatched: 14. CDR3 length: 17 amino acids. Germline-derived CDR1 and CDR2 are MNHNS and SASEGT. CDR3 in DNA: TGTGCCAGCAGTGGATTAGAGACAGGGGAAACGGGCTATGGCTACACCTTC. Its protein is CASSGLETGETGYGYTF.

This clonotype was recorded at least ten times. V usage is TRBV28 and J usage is TRBJ2-3; 8 bases are shared with TRBD2. The CDR3 totals 16 residues. Trimming took 3 bases from V and 4 from J; bases not matched to a gene: 9. Germline V gives CDR1 MDHEN, CDR2 SYDVKM. In DNA form, the CDR3 reads TGTGCCAGCAGTTTTTGGCCCAGCGGGAGAGCAGATACGCAGTATTTT. This gives the protein CASSFWPSGRADTQYF.

This clonotype was seen only a few times. This CDR3 is CATSGLAGAGYEQYF. CDR3 nucleotide sequence: TGTGCCACCTCTGGACTAGCGGGAGCAGGCTACGAGCAGTACTTC. The chain combines TRBV15 with TRBJ2-7; 13 nucleotides agree with TRBD2. Germline CDR1 reads LNHNV; CDR2 reads YYDKDF (reference sequence). The J segment lost 3 bases and the V segment lost 8 bases, leaving 7 bases of the junction unmatched. The CDR3 is 15 amino acids.

This clonotype was detected many times. For the CDR3, the DNA is TGTGCCAGCAGCTTAACGCCCCGCCGTCAATCGGGTAACAATGAGCAGTTCTTC. The encoded protein is CASSLTPRRQSGNNEQFF. This chain joins TRBV7-9 and TRBJ2-1; D remains ambiguous. V shed 2 bases and J shed 5 bases, with 22 bases lying between them. CDR1 is SEHNR and CDR2 is FQNEAQ in the germline V gene (reference sequence). The CDR3 is 18 amino acids.

This clonotype has a count of ten or more. The gene calls are TRBV7-2 and TRBJ2-1, with D possibly being TRBD1 (6 bases). The CDR3 consists of 14 residues. Trimming removed 1 base at V and 7 bases at J, with 11 bases between. Germline CDR1 is SGHTA and CDR2 is FQGNSA. The CDR3 reads CASSLGGQPNEQFF. The DNA for the CDR3 is TGTGCCAGCAGCTTAGGGGGACAACCGAATGAGCAGTTCTTC.

In this sample, this clonotype turned up a few times. The junction and the germline gene differ at one end; a read error may be behind it. The chain combines TRBV7-2 with TRBJ2-1; D might be TRBD1 (5 bases). CDR1 is SGHTA and CDR2 is FQGNSA in the germline V gene. The CDR3 spans 14 residues. CDR3 amino acids: CVSSPSHYRSEQFF. DNA of the CDR3: TGTGTCAGCAGCCCAAGTCACTACAGGAGTGAGCAGTTCTTC. The entire variable domain, with the rest obtained from reference TRBV7-2 and TRBJ2-1, is as follows: GAGVSQSPSNKVTEKGKDVELRCDPISGHTALYWYRQSLGQGLEFLIYFQGNSAPDKSGLPSDRFSAERTGGSVSTLTIQRTQQEDSAVYLCVSSPSHYRSEQFFGPGTRLTVL.

In its sample, this clonotype was seen many times. The chain combines TRBV10-3 with TRBJ2-5, with D possibly being TRBD1 or TRBD2 (5 bases each). The CDR3 has 14 residues. Germline CDR1 and CDR2: ENHRY and SYGVKD. V was trimmed by 2 bases and J by 1 base, leaving 8 bases between them. CDR3 bases: TGTGCCATCAGTGAGGGGGGAACCCAAGAGACCCAGTACTTC. Translating gives CAISEGGTQETQYF.

This clonotype was found a few times. This sequence joins TRBV5-1 and TRBJ2-3, with D perhaps TRBD2 (5 bases). Germline lookup yields CDR1 SGHRS and CDR2 YFSETQ. V lost 4 bases to trimming and J lost 1 base, with 13 bases between them. The CDR3 sequence is 15 residues long. CDR3 residues: CASSQSRGGTDTQYF. In DNA, the CDR3 is TGCGCCAGCAGCCAATCCCGGGGAGGCACAGATACGCAGTATTTT.

This clonotype was counted at least ten times. The rearrangement links TRBV25-1 to TRBJ1-5; 8 bases align to TRBD1. The V gene end was trimmed by 7 bases and the J gene end by 0 bases; junction bases not matched to a gene: 8. The CDR3 consists of 16 residues. Germline V lookup: CDR1 MGHDK, CDR2 SYGVNS. The DNA of the CDR3 is TGTGCCAGCATCAGGAGACAGGGGAATAGCAATCAGCCCCAGCATTTT. Residues: CASIRRQGNSNQPQHF.

The CDR3 DNA follows: TGTGCCAGCAGTTTAACGGACAGGGCGACTGGAAACACCATATATTTT. As protein: CASSLTDRATGNTIYF. This chain links TRBV5-5 with TRBJ1-3; 8 positions match TRBD1. Trimming removed 5 bases from V and 2 bases from J; junction bases left unmatched: 9. The CDR3 totals 16 residues. The germline gives CDR1 SGHKS, CDR2 YYEKEE (reference sequence).

The chain carries TRBV18 and TRBJ2-7, with a possible D match to TRBD1 (6 bases). The CDR3 covers 14 residues. The V gene lost 3 bases and the J gene lost 2 bases, with 11 bases spanning the gap. From germline, CDR1 is KGHSH and CDR2 LQKENI. CDR3 amino acids: CASSPREGAYEQYF. The CDR3 DNA sequence: TGTGCCAGCTCACCCCGTGAGGGGGCCTACGAGCAGTACTTC.

This clonotype was seen at least ten times. This chain connects TRBV6-1 to TRBJ2-1, with D possibly being TRBD1 (5 bases). V was clipped by 5 bases and J by 12 bases, with 17 bases between them. The CDR3 length is 13 residues. Per germline, CDR1 MNHNS and CDR2 SASEGT. The DNA for the CDR3 is TGTGCCAGCAGTCCGTCCAGGGTAAGGGGGCAGTTCTTC. This sequence encodes CASSPSRVRGQFF.

The V call is TRBV2, the J call TRBJ2-3, with D perhaps matching TRBD1 (5 bases). The CDR3 contains 15 residues. The ends were cut back, 2 bases at V and 6 bases at J, with 15 bases in the middle. Germline CDR1 and CDR2: SNHLY and FYNNEI. CDR3 in DNA: TGTGCCAGCAGTGAAATTGGGCAGGGAATGGATACGCAGTATTTT. This codes for CASSEIGQGMDTQYF.

The rearrangement links TRBV18 to TRBJ2-3; D possibly corresponds to TRBD2 (5 bases). The CDR3 contains 15 residues. Trimming stripped 6 bases from V and 3 bases from J, with 16 bases between. CDR1 and CDR2 (germline): KGHSH, LQKENI. CDR3 DNA sequence: TGTGCCAGCTCCCTGTTCGGGATTTTGACAGATACGCAGTATTTT. Residues: CASSLFGILTDTQYF.

This clonotype was seen only a few times. V is TRBV29-1 and J is TRBJ2-1, with TRBD2 identical over 8 bases. Germline CDR1 SQVTM, CDR2 ANQGSEA. V lost 7 bases and J lost 2; bases outside the gene matches: 10. This CDR3 contains 15 residues. The CDR3: CSGDKSGGPYNEQFF. CDR3 nucleotide sequence: TGCAGCGGGGACAAGTCGGGGGGGCCCTACAATGAGCAGTTCTTC.

In this sample, this clonotype turned up a few times. The CDR3 DNA follows: TGTGCCAGCAGTTTTCGCCCTAGCGGAACTTACAATGAGCAGTTCTTC. Amino acids: CASSFRPSGTYNEQFF. The chain recombines TRBV12-3 or TRBV12-4 with TRBJ2-1; the match to TRBD2 covers 7 bases. Trimming cost V 3 bases and J 4 bases; bases outside gene matches: 9. The CDR3 totals 16 residues.

In its sample, this clonotype was seen many times. The chain recombines TRBV29-1 with TRBJ1-2; TRBD1 matches 8 bases. The trim removed 5 bases at V and 4 bases at J, leaving 3 bases unmatched. Per the germline V gene, CDR1 is SQVTM and CDR2 is ANQGSEA. The CDR3 loop spans 12 amino acids. DNA for the CDR3: TGCAGCGTTTACAGGGGGGCCTATGGCTACACCTTC. This codes for CSVYRGAYGYTF.

Many counts were recorded for this clonotype. The J gene is TRBJ2-7, the V gene TRBV7-2, with TRBD2 matching over 10 bases. CDR1 and CDR2 from the germline V gene are SGHTA and FQGNSA. The ends lost 5 bases at V and 0 bases at J; junction bases unmatched: 4. There are 15 residues in the CDR3. The DNA of the CDR3 is TGTGCCAGCAGCCTAATAGCGGGAGGCTCCTACGAGCAGTACTTC. It encodes CASSLIAGGSYEQYF. Full variable domain (outside the CDR3, taken from reference TRBV7-2 and TRBJ2-7): GAGVSQSPSNKVTEKGKDVELRCDPISGHTALYWYRQSLGQGLEFLIYFQGNSAPDKSGLPSDRFSAERTGGSVSTLTIQRTQQEDSAVYLCASSLIAGGSYEQYFGPGTRLTVT.

This clonotype was recorded many times. This chain uses TRBV20-1 with TRBJ1-4; no clear D gene. V was cut by 0 bases and J by 6 bases, with 8 bases left in between. In germline, CDR1 is DFQATT, CDR2 SNEGSKA (reference sequence). The CDR3 extends over 13 amino acids. The CDR3, as DNA: TGCAGTGCTAGAGATCAGGAAGATGAAAAACTGTTTTTT. Protein: CSARDQEDEKLFF.

This clonotype was seen ten or more times. V is TRBV20-1 and J is TRBJ2-5, with 7 bases fitting TRBD2. Germline V gene lookup returns CDR1 DFQATT and CDR2 SNEGSKA (reference sequence). The CDR3 extends over 13 amino acids. Unmatched junction bases numbered 6, after V lost 3 bases and J lost 5 bases. Written as DNA, the CDR3 is TGCAGTGCTAGCGAGCGGGGTTTGGAGACCCAGTACTTC. Residues: CSASERGLETQYF.

The chain recombines TRBV5-1 with TRBJ2-1, with TRBD2 matching 11 bases. The CDR3 length is 14 residues. V gave up 5 bases and J gave up 7 bases; unmatched junction bases: 5. The germline gives CDR1 SGHRS, CDR2 YFSETQ. For the CDR3, the DNA is TGCGCCAGCAGGCTGACTAGCGGGGCAAATGAGCAGTTCTTC. Translated, it gives CASRLTSGANEQFF.